This entry lists 31 T cell receptor beta chains sequenced from one sample in a study of T cell repertoires in cytomegalovirus infection. Each CDR3 protein is one row after TCRdb ran MiXCR on the reads. The sample yields around 540,000 distinct CDR3 sequences, around 30% seen once. No antigen is known for these receptors. The sequencing here drew on cultured PBMCs, taken from culture after CMV antigen stimulation. These receptors were taken from a human donor in good health (CMV status not recorded). Some clones in this sample may be carry-over from other donors' samples.

The CDR3 DNA is TGTGCCACCAGCAGGACGGGGGCAAGAGTTGAGCAGTTCTTC. This encodes CATSRTGARVEQFF. The chain couples TRBV15 to TRBJ2-1; D possibly uses TRBD1 or TRBD2 (6 bases each). V lost 3 bases, J lost 9 bases, and 15 bases lay in between. This CDR3 contains 14 residues. Germline V gene lookup returns CDR1 LNHNV and CDR2 YYDKDF (reference sequence).

This chain joins TRBV19 and TRBJ1-1, with D maybe TRBD1 (6 bases). The length of the CDR3 is 17 residues. V lost 4 bases and J lost 5, with 23 bases in between. CDR1 LNHDA and CDR2 SQIVND come from the germline V gene (reference sequence). The CDR3 DNA reads as TGTGCCAGTAGTAAGCGGGCGGGGGCCAGGTTGGAGACTGAAGCTTTCTTT. Its translation is CASSKRAGARLETEAFF.

In its sample, this clonotype was seen many times. The chain combines TRBV7-8 with TRBJ2-2, with unresolved D. This CDR3 has 12 residues. Trimming took 3 bases from V and 6 from J, leaving 5 bases between them. Germline values: CDR1 SGHVS, CDR2 FQNEAQ. Here the CDR3 reads CASSFGPGELFF. The DNA for the CDR3 is TGTGCCAGCAGCTTCGGGCCCGGGGAGCTGTTTTTT.

This clonotype appeared a few times. The chain uses TRBV7-2 and TRBJ2-2; D remains unclear. From germline, CDR1 is SGHTA and CDR2 FQGNSA. The length of the CDR3 is 17 residues. V was cut by 5 bases and J by 0 bases, with 16 bases left in between. DNA for the CDR3: TGTGCCAGCAGCCCTAGAAGGACGGGTCCGAACACCGGGGAGCTGTTTTTT. It codes for CASSPRRTGPNTGELFF.

This rearrangement joins TRBV27 to TRBJ2-7, with D perhaps TRBD2 (5 bases). The V gene's germline CDR1 is MNHEY and CDR2 SMNVEV (reference sequence). Trimming took off 4 bases at V and 3 bases at J, with 13 bases between the two ends. The CDR3 runs to 14 residues. The CDR3 reads CASSWAGESYEQYF. DNA of the CDR3: TGTGCCAGCAGTTGGGCCGGGGAGAGCTACGAGCAGTACTTC.

A few counts support this clonotype. The chain links TRBV12-3 or TRBV12-4 to TRBJ2-3, with TRBD1 matching 8 bases. This CDR3 is 15 amino acids long. V shed 6 bases, J shed 6 bases, and the junction held 11 bases outside the gene matches. In DNA form, the CDR3 reads TGTGCCAGCAGCAAATTCCCAGGGGGCGCGGATACGCAGTATTTT. This gives the protein CASSKFPGGADTQYF.

The chain is built from TRBV7-9 and TRBJ2-3; 9 nucleotides line up with TRBD1. This CDR3 region has 17 residues. The V segment lost 5 bases and the J segment 4 bases; nucleotides outside the gene matches: 13. Looked up from germline, CDR1 is SEHNR and CDR2 is FQNEAQ (reference sequence). The CDR3 here is CASSLFGTGRFADTQYF. CDR3 coding DNA: TGTGCCAGCAGCCTCTTTGGGACAGGGAGGTTCGCAGATACGCAGTATTTT. The variable domain in full, with the rest retrieved from reference TRBV7-9 and TRBJ2-3, is DTGVSQNPRHKITKRGQNVTFRCDPISEHNRLYWYRQTLGQGPEFLTYFQNEAQLEKSRLLSDRFSAERPKGSFSTLEIQRTEQGDSAMYLCASSLFGTGRFADTQYFGPGTRLTVL.

The chain employs TRBV20-1 and TRBJ2-7, with TRBD2 matching over 7 bases. J lost 1 base, V lost 5 bases, and 11 bases had no gene match. The CDR3 is 15 amino acids. Germline V gene sequence: CDR1 DFQATT, CDR2 SNEGSKA (reference sequence). CDR3 loop: CSAEEVAGLSYEQYF. CDR3 coding DNA: TGCAGTGCTGAAGAAGTAGCGGGCCTTTCCTACGAGCAGTACTTC.

At least ten counts were recorded for this clonotype. The chain joins TRBV7-2 to TRBJ2-5; D is undetermined. Germline V CDR1 and CDR2: SGHTA, FQGNSA. This CDR3 region has 13 residues. V was cut by 1 base and J by 5 bases, with 8 bases left in between. CDR3 in DNA: TGTGCCAGCAGCTTAGTCCTGCGGGAGACCCAGTACTTC. This sequence encodes CASSLVLRETQYF.

This clonotype was picked up a small number of times. The chain recombines TRBV7-6 with TRBJ2-1; 12 bases agree with TRBD2. J lost 5 bases, V lost 2 bases, and 7 bases had no gene match. The CDR3 loop spans 17 amino acids. Germline V CDR1 and CDR2: SGHVS, FNYEAQ. The CDR3 is CASSLSRTSGTHNEQFF. CDR3 sequence (DNA): TGTGCCAGCAGCTTAAGCAGGACTAGCGGGACCCACAATGAGCAGTTCTTC. Variable domain in full (rest from reference TRBV7-6 and TRBJ2-1): GAGVSQSPRYKVTKRGQDVALRCDPISGHVSLYWYRQALGQGPEFLTYFNYEAQQDKSGLPNDRFSAERPEGSISTLTIQRTEQRDSAMYRCASSLSRTSGTHNEQFFGPGTRLTVL.

The chain recombines TRBV5-6 with TRBJ2-7, with a weak D call TRBD1 (5 bases). Germline V gives CDR1 SGHDT, CDR2 YYEEEE. V was pared by 0 bases and J by 6 bases, with 16 bases between. The CDR3 runs to 15 residues. The CDR3 is CASSLVQARGREQYV. The CDR3 DNA is TGTGCCAGCAGCTTGGTACAGGCCCGAGGCCGCGAGCAGTACGTC.

There are many counts of this clonotype. The rearrangement uses TRBV7-2 and TRBJ2-4, with a possible D match to TRBD1 (6 bases). CDR1 SGHTA and CDR2 FQGNSA come from the germline V gene. Trimming removed 6 bases at V and 2 bases at J, with 14 bases between. The CDR3 has 15 residues. The CDR3 DNA is TGTGCCAGCAGGGATCAGGGGTTTCCCAAAAACATTCAGTACTTC. Amino acids: CASRDQGFPKNIQYF.

This clonotype was seen a few times. V and J are TRBV4-3 and TRBJ2-7; D is ambiguous. CDR3 length: 14 residues. Germline CDR1 reads LGHNA; CDR2 reads YSLEER. The V end was cut by 0 bases, the J end by 0 bases, with 6 bases between. The CDR3 region is CASSQEWASYEQYF. CDR3 DNA sequence: TGCGCCAGCAGCCAAGAGTGGGCCTCCTACGAGCAGTACTTC.

The rearrangement joins TRBV6-2 or TRBV6-3 to TRBJ2-1; D is unclear. Germline V gene data show CDR1 as MNHEY and CDR2 as SVGEGT. The CDR3 runs 16 residues. V lost 6 bases and J 1 base, leaving 16 bases between the germline ends. The CDR3: CASRPLGLESYNEQFF. CDR3 bases: TGTGCCAGCAGACCACTCGGGCTGGAATCCTACAATGAGCAGTTCTTC.

This clonotype was detected a few times. The chain uses TRBV19 and TRBJ1-2; D might be TRBD1 (5 bases). This CDR3 comprises 14 residues. V lost 7 bases, J lost 4 bases, and 16 bases lay in between. Germline CDR1 LNHDA, CDR2 SQIVND (reference sequence). The CDR3 sequence: CASTPGGGTYGYTF. The CDR3 DNA reads as TGTGCCAGTACCCCGGGGGGGGGAACCTATGGCTACACCTTC.

This clonotype was counted at least ten times. The V call is TRBV7-2, the J call TRBJ2-1, with D perhaps matching TRBD2 (6 bases). The CDR3 loop spans 14 amino acids. CDR1 and CDR2 from the germline V gene are SGHTA and FQGNSA. The CDR3, as DNA: TGTGCTACTCAGAGCGCCGGGGGAAACAATGAGCAGTTCTTC. Protein: CATQSAGGNNEQFF.

The chain couples TRBV11-2 to TRBJ2-2; maybe TRBD1 (5 bases). This CDR3 region has 13 residues. Germline V gene sequence: CDR1 SGHAT, CDR2 FQNNGV. Trimming removed 3 bases from V and 5 bases from J, with 7 bases in between. CDR3 sequence (DNA): TGTGCCAGCAGCTTGCGACAGACCGGGGAGCTGTTTTTT. Its protein product is CASSLRQTGELFF.

This clonotype was counted a few times. This chain connects TRBV7-2 to TRBJ2-7; TRBD1 or TRBD2 may be the D gene (6 bases each). The V and J ends lost 1 base and 6 bases respectively, with 10 bases between them. The CDR3 is made up of 13 amino acids. The V gene's germline CDR1 is SGHTA and CDR2 FQGNSA. The CDR3 is CASSLVGGIEQYF. As DNA, the CDR3 is TGTGCCAGCAGCTTAGTAGGGGGGATCGAGCAGTACTTC.

The chain is built from TRBV19 and TRBJ2-3; D call uncertain. The length of the CDR3 is 13 residues. CDR1 is LNHDA and CDR2 is SQIVND in the germline V gene (reference sequence). The V and J ends lost 3 bases and 6 bases respectively, with 10 bases between them. CDR3 region: CASSISVTDTQYF. DNA for the CDR3: TGTGCCAGTAGTATTTCCGTTACGGATACGCAGTATTTT.

The table lists this clonotype with a few counts. This chain uses TRBV6-2 or TRBV6-3 with TRBJ2-7; TRBD2 agrees at 9 bases. The V and J ends lost 2 bases and 0 bases, in that order; junction bases with no gene match: 5. The CDR3 extends over 16 amino acids. The germline CDR1 and CDR2 sequences are MNHEY and SVGEGT. For the CDR3, the DNA is TGTGCCAGCAGTTACACCTTAGCGGGAGCCTCCTACGAGCAGTACGTC. It specifies CASSYTLAGASYEQYV.

The chain couples TRBV6-6 to TRBJ2-3; 8 bases match TRBD1. Germline trimming cut 7 bases from V and 5 bases from J; bases unmatched to any gene: 11. This CDR3 is 15 amino acids long. In germline, CDR1 is MNHNY, CDR2 SVGAGI (reference sequence). The chain's CDR3 is CASTAEDREQDTQYF. The CDR3 DNA follows: TGTGCCAGCACCGCCGAGGACAGGGAGCAAGATACGCAGTATTTT.

This clonotype was counted many times. The rearrangement links TRBV28 to TRBJ2-1, with D unresolved. Germline V gene sequence: CDR1 MDHEN, CDR2 SYDVKM. The germline V and J ends were trimmed by 6 bases and 0 bases, with 9 bases remaining between them. The CDR3 covers 14 residues. The CDR3 here is CASSQLISYNEQFF. Written as DNA, the CDR3 is TGTGCCAGCAGCCAACTCATCTCCTACAATGAGCAGTTCTTC.

This clonotype occurred a few times. The gene calls are TRBV28 and TRBJ1-1, with D tentatively TRBD1 (6 bases). This CDR3 contains 12 residues. V was cut by 4 bases and J by 8 bases, with 11 bases left in between. Germline V gene sequence: CDR1 MDHEN, CDR2 SYDVKM. This chain's CDR3 is CASSSFDREAFF. As DNA, the CDR3 is TGTGCCAGCAGTTCCTTCGACAGGGAAGCTTTCTTT.

The chain couples TRBV2 to TRBJ2-5, with D possibly being TRBD1 or TRBD2 (5 bases each). The CDR3 runs 13 residues. Trimming left V 8 bases short and J 2 bases short, with 12 bases between. Germline assignment: CDR1 SNHLY and CDR2 FYNNEI. The CDR3 loop is CASQPGPQETQYF. In DNA, the CDR3 is TGTGCCAGCCAACCGGGGCCACAAGAGACCCAGTACTTC.

This clonotype was detected only a few times. This chain connects TRBV7-2 to TRBJ2-3; TRBD1 might be the D (6 bases). V was shortened by 4 bases and J by 2 bases, with 13 bases between the two germline ends. Germline V gene sequence: CDR1 SGHTA, CDR2 FQGNSA. The CDR3 totals 15 residues. CDR3 DNA sequence: TGTGCCAGCAGCTCGATGGACAGAGACACAGATACGCAGTATTTT. Its translation: CASSSMDRDTDTQYF.

J is TRBJ1-2 and V is TRBV10-3; D might be TRBD1 (5 bases). V lost 6 bases, J lost 7 bases, and 9 bases lay in between. CDR1 ENHRY and CDR2 SYGVKD come from the germline V gene. The CDR3 extends over 11 amino acids. The DNA for the CDR3 is TGTGCCATCAGACAGGATAGTGGCTACACCTTC. Translation: CAIRQDSGYTF.

This clonotype occurred a few times. This rearrangement joins TRBV7-8 to TRBJ1-1, with 7 nucleotides matching TRBD1. The junction had 9 bases not matched to a gene; V was cut back by 5 bases and J by 3 bases. CDR3 length: 15 amino acids. Per germline, CDR1 SGHVS and CDR2 FQNEAQ. The chain's CDR3 is CASSPPDRVDTEAFF. In DNA, the CDR3 is TGTGCCAGCAGCCCCCCTGACAGGGTTGACACTGAAGCTTTCTTT.

This clonotype has only a few counts. This chain links TRBV6-1 with TRBJ1-1, with TRBD1 identical over 12 bases. The CDR3 length is 15 residues. Germline values: CDR1 MNHNS, CDR2 SASEGT. Trimming at V came to 5 bases and at J to 11 bases, leaving 12 bases not matched to a gene. The CDR3 nucleotides read TGTGCCAGCAGTAATCCCGGGACAGGGGGCAGGTATGCTTTCTTT. As protein: CASSNPGTGGRYAFF.

The V gene is TRBV28, the J gene TRBJ1-1; possible D gene TRBD1, 6 bases. Trimming left V 3 bases short and J 11 bases short, with 19 bases between. Germline V gives CDR1 MDHEN, CDR2 SYDVKM. The CDR3 totals 14 residues. The CDR3 nucleotides are TGTGCCAGCAGTTTGATGGGGGCCACCCAGCATGCTTTCTTT. It yields the protein CASSLMGATQHAFF.

The chain has TRBV11-3 and TRBJ2-2; the D gene is possibly TRBD1 (5 bases). Looked up from germline, CDR1 is SGHNT and CDR2 is YENEEA. The ends were cut back, 5 bases at V and 0 bases at J, with 16 bases in the middle. The CDR3 is 17 residues long. DNA of the CDR3: TGTGCCAGCAGCGCTACCCGGTGGACACCGAACACCGGGGAGCTGTTTTTT. This gives the protein CASSATRWTPNTGELFF.

The chain couples TRBV28 to TRBJ2-7; a possible D gene is TRBD1 (5 bases). V was pared by 5 bases and J by 7 bases, with 21 bases between. Germline lookup yields CDR1 MDHEN and CDR2 SYDVKM. CDR3 length: 15 amino acids. As DNA, the CDR3 is TGTGCCAGCAGTCCAGGGATGCGGAAGACGTGGGAGCAGTACTTC. It codes for CASSPGMRKTWEQYF.